This T cell receptor (beta chain) derives from a study of CD8 T cells in Susac syndrome. Reverse transcription used roughly 0.45 to 1 ug RNA and random hexamers. TCRdb ran MiXCR on the immunoSEQ multiplex PCR reads and lists one entry per CDR3 protein. The data contain about 210,000 distinct CDR3 sequences, 95% of them singletons. V dropped 1 base and J dropped 9 bases, with 13 bases sitting between them. CDR1 and CDR2 (germline): MDHEN, SYDVKM. The CDR3 runs 13 residues. The origin of this receptor is a human donor with multiple sclerosis. This rearrangement joins TRBV28 to TRBJ2-7; no clear D gene. Material for sequencing was CD4+ T cells from PBMCs. The CDR3 nucleotides are TGTGCCAGCAGTTTATCCCGAGAGAAACTGCAGTACTTC. It codes for CASSLSREKLQYF.